This T cell receptor (beta chain) was sequenced during a study of Graves' ophthalmopathy and Graves' hyperthyroidism. Overall study results and limits: Cross-validated, the 13-signature model showed 87.88%/81.08% sensitivity/specificity, and 80%/75% in the test set.

RNA transcripts served as template for amplifying TCR beta CDR3 sequences. The first round was an RT-PCR with HTBI primers, and the second round was a multiplex PCR. TCRdb passed the multiplex PCR reads through MiXCR, listing each CDR3 protein once. The data show 650,000 to 900,000 distinct CDR3 sequences, 40% seen once. This clonotype was observed at least ten times. Its specificity is not known. Among the exclusions were patients with other autoimmune diseases, uncontrolled infections, pregnancy or lactation. It was on clinical symptoms, serum thyroxine, TRAb, thyroid ultrasound and orbital computed tomography that diagnosis relied. The sequenced sample was peripheral blood. The source of this sequence is an adult man with Graves' ophthalmopathy.

In DNA, the CDR3 is TGTGCCACCAGTGACGATAGACAGGGGGCTGGCTACACCTTC. It encodes CATSDDRQGAGYTF. V usage is TRBV24-1 and J usage is TRBJ1-2, with 10 bases lining up with TRBD1. The trim removed 4 bases at V and 7 bases at J, leaving 5 bases unmatched. This CDR3 spans 14 amino acids. Germline loops: CDR1 KGHDR, CDR2 SFDVKD.